This TCR beta chain derives from a study of shared clonotypes between healthy human individuals. Unsorted PBMC DNA went through sequencing on ten immunoSEQ deep assay plates. Method: immunoSEQ multiplex PCR; TCRdb's copy keeps in-frame clones and lacks some. The data contain around 500,000 clones, 70% to 85% of them singletons. Unmatched junction bases numbered 6, after V lost 6 bases and J lost 8 bases. Germline loops: CDR1 SGHVS, CDR2 FQNEAQ. The CDR3 sequence is 14 residues long. The receptor was derived from a woman in her thirties or forties in good health. Some clones in this sample may be carry-over from other donors' samples. The sample taken for sequencing was PBMCs. This chain connects TRBV7-8 to TRBJ1-4, with 10 bases aligning to TRBD1. CDR3 residues: CASRMGTGDEKLFF. The CDR3 DNA sequence: TGTGCCAGCAGGATGGGGACAGGGGACGAAAAACTGTTTTTT. Supplemented by reference TRBV7-8 and TRBJ1-4, the full variable domain reads GAGVSQSPRYKVAKRGQDVALRCDPISGHVSLFWYQQALGQGPEFLTYFQNEAQLDKSGLPSDRFFAERPEGSVSTLKIQRTQQEDSAVYLCASRMGTGDEKLFFGSGTQLSVL.